The T cell receptor beta chain under discussion was sequenced for a study of T-cell memory formation after mild COVID-19. Across the study: TCR clusters mostly belonged to single donors.

This clonotype was observed a few times. The antigen remains unidentified. Study-level results: Some responding clones appeared in pre-infection memory, suggesting cross-reactive memory joined. Clones shrinking between day 15 and 85 showed a balanced CD4/CD8 split, and those that grew later tilted toward CD4+.

TCRdb fed the 5' RACE reads into MiXCR, producing one record per CDR3 protein. The sample holds approximately 350,000 distinct CDR3 sequences, approximately 27% seen once. This CDR3 is 12 amino acids long. In germline, CDR1 is LGHNA, CDR2 YNFKEQ. V was cut by 1 base and J by 10 bases, with 10 bases left in between. The gene calls are TRBV4-2 and TRBJ1-1, with D possibly matching TRBD1 (6 bases). This receptor was identified in an adult woman who had mild COVID-19 (a few samples of this study predate the infection). Cell type and time point are not known. Material for sequencing was PBMCs or a T cell subset sorted from them (not recorded which). The DNA for the CDR3 is TGTGCCAGCAGCCAAGTTCAGGGGTCAGCTTTCTTT. It yields the protein CASSQVQGSAFF.